This entry is about one TCR beta chain. In this sample, this clone turned up once. Which antigen it targets is not known. It has no much larger one-base neighbor in the sample; base qualities were not kept. Whole blood was collected in K2EDTA tubes by collaborating institutions according to the institutions' own protocols. For TCRbeta analysis, collaborators shipped samples as frozen whole blood, isolated PBMCs, or DNA extracted from either of those sample types. The immunoSEQ Assay, a bias-controlled multiplex PCR, was used to amplify TCRbeta CDR3 regions from genomic DNA. The published analysis was carried out like this. The number of nucleated cells in each sample was estimated from the amplification of reference gene primers within the assay. To quantify the absolute abundance of each unique TCRbeta CDR3 rearrangement, sequence reads were collapsed and filtered. For each sample, productive Simpson clonality was calculated as the square root of Simpson's diversity index across productive rearrangements. The table was pulled from immuneACCESS by TCRdb, which kept in-frame rearrangements only. Such tables lose some clones; where checked, under half of the loss comes from unresolved V genes, and the rest has no known cause. From that table come the V and J calls and clone size; the DNA was used to work out D and trimming. This sample comprises around 180,000 clones, 80% to 90% of them detected only once. Approximately 2.3% of the sample comes from the top ten.

The data stem from a study of blood T cell repertoires in COVID-19 (dated by TCRdb to about 2020). Broadly, across the study: Samples covering the acute and convalescent phases of COVID-19 were provided by collaborators in the United States, Italy and Spain. A de-identified subject ID, COVID-19 status, age in years and sex were almost always included in the sample metadata. The material from the prospective study consisted of cDNA or gDNA derived from T cells, B-cell-depleted T cells, or PBMCs. The repertoires were released in a freely available public database intended as a resource for research on the immune response to SARS-CoV-2. Samples came from the ongoing ImmuneRACE study (first 160 participants) plus 1,254 subjects from 6 global collaborators. Subjects who had been exposed to COVID-19, were actively infected with it, or had recovered from it provided the deeply sampled blood TCRbeta repertoires that made up the dataset. Where HLA class I and class II types were available, the types were taken from metadata supplied by the sample provider, not from assay-based typing. What the authors observed across the whole study: The quantity of clinical and demographic metadata differed by source and by participant and was supplied without curation.

Taken from cysteine to phenylalanine, the CDR3 has 15 residues. CDR3 DNA is the only sequence kept; it has 45 bases, read in frame from the first base. The TCR sequence derives from a man in his sixties or seventies with active or convalescent COVID-19. Sequenced: peripheral blood. The sequence links TRBV21-1 to TRBJ2-1; the D call of TRBD1 is as the table states it, not checked on the DNA. TRBV21-1 is deemed a pseudogene. The CDR3 protein: CASSTHRGRGNEQFF. The sequence in DNA is TGTGCCAGCAGCACCCACAGGGGCCGAGGGAATGAGCAGTTCTTC.